This T cell receptor (beta chain) was identified in a study of CD8 T cells in Susac syndrome. Roughly 0.45 to 1 ug RNA was reverse transcribed with random hexamers. It was immunoSEQ multiplex PCR that amplified TCR beta CDR3 across 54 Vbeta and 13 Jbeta. TCRdb ran MiXCR on the immunoSEQ multiplex PCR reads and lists one entry per CDR3 protein. The table has approximately 230,000 distinct CDR3 sequences, roughly 93% seen once. This clonotype has only one observation. Germline V lookup: CDR1 SQVTM, CDR2 ANQGSEA. V was cut by 7 bases and J by 4 bases, with 16 bases left in between. CDR3 length equals 13 residues. CD8+ and CD4+ blood T cells underwent TCR beta sequencing. The multiple sclerosis controls were treatment-naive patients affected by stable or active relapsing-remitting disease. Isolation of CD8+ and CD4+ T cells was performed negatively, whereas enrichment of TEMRA cells was done by FACS.

This clonotype was obtained from a human donor with multiple sclerosis. This rearrangement joins TRBV29-1 to TRBJ2-5; tentative D call: TRBD1 (6 bases). Specimen: CD4+ T cells from PBMCs. The CDR3 region has the DNA TGCAGCGGAGCAGGGGCGTGGGGAGAGACCCAGTACTTC. It codes for CSGAGAWGETQYF.